The source of this TCR beta chain is a study of PD-1 blockade in mismatch repair-deficient tumors. Across the whole study: Enrolled about 2012-2016, patients had progressing, pretreated mismatch repair-deficient cancers of about a dozen types. Study-wide points: Tumor-resident clones, often absent from pretreatment blood, expanded after pembrolizumab and then contracted.

The table came from immunoSEQ multiplex PCR; TCRdb's copy has only in-frame clones and leaves some out. The sample lists approximately 110,000 clones; about 80% were seen once. The CDR3 has 15 residues. With V trimmed by 5 bases and J by 5 bases, 4 bases remained unmatched. Looked up from germline, CDR1 is SGHRS and CDR2 is YFSETQ. To note about this clone: As yet, its antigen is unknown.

This specimen consisted of peripheral blood, obtained about 13 months after starting pembrolizumab. The receptor was derived from an adult with mismatch repair-deficient cancer. V is TRBV5-1 and J is TRBJ2-5; 15 bases align to TRBD2. The CDR3 reads CASRWTSGRAETQYF. The CDR3 bases are TGCGCCAGCAGATGGACTAGCGGGAGGGCTGAGACCCAGTACTTC. Looking up the rest from reference TRBV5-1 and TRBJ2-5 gives the full variable domain: KAGVTQTPRYLIKTRGQQVTLSCSPISGHRSVSWYQQTPGQGLQFLFEYFSETQRNKGNFPGRFSGRQFSNSRSEMNVSTLELGDSALYLCASRWTSGRAETQYFGPGTRLLVL.